These 29 T cell receptor beta chains were all obtained from the same sample, sequenced in a study of blood T cell repertoires in COVID-19. TCRdb's table, derived via immunoSEQ multiplex PCR, lists solely in-frame clones and lacks some. Of fewer than 200,000 clones in the sample, 88% were seen once. The sample was PBMCs or T cells enriched from blood (not recorded which). Receptor source: a woman younger than 30 who had recovered from COVID-19.

This chain joins TRBV27 and TRBJ1-1; a weak D match, TRBD1 (5 bases). The germline V and J ends were trimmed by 8 bases and 6 bases, with 16 bases remaining between them. The V gene's germline CDR1 is MNHEY and CDR2 SMNVEV (reference sequence). The CDR3 loop spans 13 amino acids. For the CDR3, the DNA is TGTGCCAGCGCACCCGGGGGGAGGTCTGAAGCTTTCTTT. Translation: CASAPGGRSEAFF.

CDR3 DNA sequence: TGTGCCAGCAGTACCACGACTAGAAGTACGCAGTATTTT. It encodes CASSTTTRSTQYF. The chain uses TRBV12-3 or TRBV12-4 and TRBJ2-3; weak D call: TRBD2 (6 bases). This CDR3 is built from 13 residues. Trimming took 5 bases from V and 8 from J, leaving 14 bases between them.

The CDR3 DNA is TGTGCCAGCAGTTTGGGGACAGGGGCCTTTCGGGGCTATGGCTACACCTTC. As protein: CASSLGTGAFRGYGYTF. The chain carries TRBV28 and TRBJ1-2, with 10 bases that match TRBD1. CDR3 length: 17 amino acids. Germline trimming cut 3 bases from V and 4 bases from J; bases unmatched to any gene: 11. Looked up from germline, CDR1 is MDHEN and CDR2 is SYDVKM.

V and J are TRBV4-3 and TRBJ1-1, with D maybe TRBD1 (5 bases). CDR1 is LGHNA and CDR2 is YSLEER in the germline V gene. Trimming shortened V by 1 base and J by 0 bases, and 12 bases separated the two germline ends. This CDR3 contains 16 residues. CDR3 residues: CASSQAEGWLNTEAFF. In nucleotides, the CDR3 is TGCGCCAGCAGCCAAGCGGAGGGGTGGCTGAACACTGAAGCTTTCTTT.

The rearrangement uses TRBV7-3 and TRBJ2-1, with 15 bases fitting TRBD2. The CDR3 runs 16 residues. Germline loops: CDR1 SGHTA, CDR2 FQGTGA. V lost 4 bases to trimming and J lost 10 bases; unmatched junction nucleotides: 8. The CDR3 protein is CASSSPGLAGGGEQFF. The CDR3 DNA sequence: TGTGCCAGCAGCTCACCGGGACTAGCGGGAGGCGGGGAGCAGTTCTTC.

The chain combines TRBV4-1 with TRBJ1-5; TRBD1 matches 10 bases. The CDR3 is 16 amino acids. J gave up 6 bases and V 4 bases, and 9 bases lay outside the gene matches. In germline, CDR1 is MGHRA, CDR2 YSYEKL. As DNA, the CDR3 is TGCGCCAGCAGCCTTAACTCTCGGACAGGGGGTCAGCCCCAGCATTTT. Protein: CASSLNSRTGGQPQHF.

This chain links TRBV6-5 with TRBJ1-2; 11 positions agree with TRBD1. Trimming removed 0 bases from V and 8 bases from J; junction bases left unmatched: 2. This CDR3 spans 14 amino acids. Germline V gene data show CDR1 as MNHEY and CDR2 as SVGAGI. The CDR3 DNA follows: TGTGCCAGCAGTTACTCGGGACAGGGGGTAGGCTACACCTTC. It yields the protein CASSYSGQGVGYTF.

The CDR3 DNA follows: TGTGCCAGTAGTATCTCGGAGACGAACACTGAAGCTTTCTTT. Its translation is CASSISETNTEAFF. This chain links TRBV19 with TRBJ1-1, with D hard to call. Trimming stripped 3 bases from V and 1 base from J, with 9 bases between. From germline, CDR1 is LNHDA and CDR2 SQIVND (reference sequence). The CDR3 contains 14 residues.

The V gene is TRBV6-2 or TRBV6-3, the J gene TRBJ1-5, with D perhaps TRBD1 (6 bases). The CDR3 consists of 14 residues. The germline CDR1 and CDR2 sequences are MNHEY and SVGEGT. V shed 5 bases and J shed 4 bases, with 12 bases lying between them. CDR3 loop: CASSRGIGNQPQHF. The CDR3 DNA is TGTGCCAGCAGTAGGGGGATCGGAAATCAGCCCCAGCATTTT.

The chain has TRBV7-3 and TRBJ2-1; 11 bases map to TRBD2. The V gene's germline CDR1 is SGHTA and CDR2 FQGTGA. J was trimmed by 13 bases and V by 0 bases; bases with no gene match: 5. This CDR3 spans 14 amino acids. The CDR3 spells CASSLTGTSGAQFF. The CDR3 DNA follows: TGTGCCAGCAGCTTAACTGGGACTAGCGGCGCTCAGTTCTTC.

The V gene is TRBV27, the J gene TRBJ2-1; perhaps TRBD2 as D (6 bases). The CDR3 has 13 residues. V lost 6 bases, J lost 10 bases, and 16 bases lay in between. Germline CDR1 and CDR2: MNHEY and SMNVEV (reference sequence). The CDR3 DNA sequence: TGTGCCAGCAGCGGGAGCGTACAATGGGAGCAGTTCTTC. Translated, it gives CASSGSVQWEQFF.

The rearrangement uses TRBV27 and TRBJ1-2; 8 nucleotides match TRBD1. V gave up 0 bases and J gave up 2 bases; unmatched junction bases: 2. The germline V gene has CDR1 MNHEY and CDR2 SMNVEV (reference sequence). The CDR3 runs to 15 residues. The CDR3 loop reads CASSLSTGANYGYTF. Here the CDR3 DNA reads TGTGCCAGCAGTTTATCGACAGGGGCGAACTATGGCTACACCTTC.

The chain couples TRBV2 to TRBJ1-2; D remains ambiguous. Germline V gene data show CDR1 as SNHLY and CDR2 as FYNNEI. V was cut by 9 bases and J by 2 bases, with 7 bases left in between. The CDR3 length is 11 residues. CDR3 in amino acids: CASWENYGYTF. The CDR3 DNA reads TGTGCCAGTTGGGAGAACTATGGCTACACCTTC. Using reference TRBV2 and TRBJ1-2 for the parts outside the CDR3, the full variable domain is EPEVTQTPSHQVTQMGQEVILRCVPISNHLYFYWYRQILGQKVEFLVSFYNNEISEKSEIFDDQFSVERPDGSNFTLKIRSTKLEDSAMYFCASWENYGYTFGSGTRLTVV.

The chain has TRBV2 and TRBJ2-3; D gene ambiguous. V lost 2 bases and J lost 3, with 6 bases in between. The CDR3 totals 13 residues. The germline V gene has CDR1 SNHLY and CDR2 FYNNEI. CDR3 DNA sequence: TGTGCCAGCAGTGAACTAGTAACAGATACGCAGTATTTT. It specifies CASSELVTDTQYF.

V is TRBV9 and J is TRBJ2-2; D may be TRBD1 (6 bases). Looked up from germline, CDR1 is SGDLS and CDR2 is YYNGEE. The germline V and J ends were trimmed by 5 bases and 4 bases, with 9 bases remaining between them. The CDR3 has 13 residues. CDR3 sequence: CASRGHSTGELFF. CDR3 DNA sequence: TGTGCCAGCAGGGGACATTCCACCGGGGAGCTGTTTTTT.

This CDR3 reads CASSYGGWEQYF. CDR3 DNA: TGTGCCAGCAGTTACGGGGGCTGGGAGCAGTACTTC. The chain is built from TRBV6-5 and TRBJ2-7, with D tentatively TRBD1 (6 bases). CDR1 and CDR2 from the germline V gene are MNHEY and SVGAGI. The ends were cut back, 2 bases at V and 7 bases at J, with 9 bases in the middle. The length of the CDR3 is 12 residues.

This clone was seen once. V gene TRBV7-9 combines with J gene TRBJ2-7, with 9 nucleotides matching TRBD1. The CDR3 has 19 amino acids. Germline lookup yields CDR1 SEHNR and CDR2 FQNEAQ (reference sequence). Trimming took 2 bases from V and 4 from J; bases not matched to a gene: 18. CDR3 residues: CASSLSLYLLSDRGYEQYF. The CDR3 bases are TGTGCCAGCAGCTTAAGCTTGTATCTGTTGTCGGACAGGGGATACGAGCAGTACTTC.

The V gene is TRBV10-3, the J gene TRBJ1-5, with D possibly being TRBD1 (6 bases). V lost 5 bases and J 2 bases, leaving 7 bases between the germline ends. The length of the CDR3 is 13 residues. CDR1 is ENHRY and CDR2 is SYGVKD in the germline V gene. DNA for the CDR3: TGTGCCATCAGTCGACAGGGCAATCAGCCCCAGCATTTT. Amino acids: CAISRQGNQPQHF.

This clone was seen just once. This chain connects TRBV29-1 to TRBJ1-2; 9 nucleotides line up with TRBD1. Unmatched junction bases numbered 4, after V lost 7 bases and J lost 7 bases. The CDR3 length is 11 residues. Germline values: CDR1 SQVTM, CDR2 ANQGSEA. The CDR3 DNA follows: TGCAGCGCCTGGGACAGGGCTGGCTACACCTTC. Its protein product is CSAWDRAGYTF.

V usage is TRBV30 and J usage is TRBJ2-7, with TRBD2 matching 8 bases. Trimming at V came to 0 bases and at J to 5 bases, leaving 0 bases not matched to a gene. The germline V gene has CDR1 GTSNPN and CDR2 SVGIG (reference sequence). There are 12 residues in the CDR3. CDR3 residues: CAWSVGGDEQYF. The CDR3, as DNA: TGTGCCTGGAGTGTCGGGGGGGACGAGCAGTACTTC.

This sequence joins TRBV29-1 and TRBJ1-4; TRBD1 agrees at 9 bases. This CDR3 is built from 13 residues. The germline gives CDR1 SQVTM, CDR2 ANQGSEA. The V gene end was trimmed by 6 bases and the J gene end by 4 bases; junction bases not matched to a gene: 3. CDR3 coding DNA: TGCAGCGTAGGACAGGGGTATAATGAAAAACTGTTTTTT. Translated, it gives CSVGQGYNEKLFF.

The chain combines TRBV12-3 or TRBV12-4 with TRBJ2-2; D remains unclear. The CDR3 covers 13 residues. With 4 bases removed from V and 7 bases from J, the gap between germline ends came to 10 bases. The CDR3: CASSSLVYGELFF. In nucleotides, the CDR3 is TGTGCCAGCAGTTCTTTAGTCTACGGGGAGCTGTTTTTT.

The genes are TRBV6-5 and TRBJ2-7, with D hard to call. Germline CDR1 MNHEY, CDR2 SVGAGI. The V end was cut by 2 bases, the J end by 5 bases, with 13 bases between. The CDR3 is 14 residues long. This chain's CDR3 is CASSYGQLGNEQYF. The CDR3 DNA reads TGTGCCAGCAGTTACGGTCAGCTGGGCAACGAGCAGTACTTC.

The table lists this clone with a few counts. The CDR3 sequence: CASSEFESAPLHF. For the CDR3, the DNA is TGTGCCAGCAGTGAATTCGAGTCGGCACCCCTCCACTTT. J is TRBJ1-6 and V is TRBV25-1; no firm D call. V gave up 1 base and J gave up 11 bases, with 9 bases separating them. The CDR3 extends over 13 amino acids. From germline, CDR1 is MGHDK and CDR2 SYGVNS.

The chain is built from TRBV5-1 and TRBJ1-2, with D uncertain. V was pared by 0 bases and J by 2 bases, with 8 bases between. The CDR3 is made up of 14 amino acids. The germline CDR1 and CDR2 sequences are SGHRS and YFSETQ. Written as DNA, the CDR3 is TGCGCCAGCAGCTTGGTACAGAACAACTATGGCTACACCTTC. This encodes CASSLVQNNYGYTF.

The chain is built from TRBV7-2 and TRBJ2-1; 9 bases agree with TRBD2. Germline values: CDR1 SGHTA, CDR2 FQGNSA. There are 14 residues in the CDR3. V was clipped by 4 bases and J by 9 bases; unmatched bases: 7. In DNA, the CDR3 is TGTGCCAGCAGCTCCAGCGGGGGGCTGGTTGAGCAGTTCTTC. Encoded protein: CASSSSGGLVEQFF.

The chain employs TRBV3-1 (or the pseudogene TRBV3-2) and TRBJ2-1; 8 nucleotides line up with TRBD2. CDR3 length: 15 amino acids. V lost 5 bases and J lost 4; bases outside the gene matches: 7. Per germline, CDR1 LGHDT and CDR2 YNNKEL (reference sequence). The CDR3 DNA sequence: TGTGCCAGCAGCGCCCGGGGGGGCGGGTACAATGAGCAGTTCTTC. Protein: CASSARGGGYNEQFF.

There are a few counts of this clone. V and J are TRBV7-8 and TRBJ2-2; the match to TRBD2 covers 11 bases. Germline lookup yields CDR1 SGHVS and CDR2 FQNEAQ. There are 16 residues in the CDR3. The V and J ends lost 5 bases and 4 bases, in that order; junction bases with no gene match: 6. The CDR3 DNA is TGTGCCAGCAGCGTAACTAGCGGGAGTCCCACCGGGGAGCTGTTTTTT. Its protein product is CASSVTSGSPTGELFF.

This sequence joins TRBV12-5 and TRBJ1-2, with 7 bases that match TRBD1. CDR1 is LGHNT, CDR2 FRNRAP, per germline. The CDR3 extends over 23 amino acids. V shed 1 base, J shed 8 bases, and the junction held 34 bases outside the gene matches. For the CDR3, the DNA is TGTGCTAGTGGTTTGGCCCAGGGGAGGATCGGGACAGCCGAACCTAAAGATCAGTACGGCTACACCTTC. Protein sequence: CASGLAQGRIGTAEPKDQYGYTF.